The 9 T cell receptor beta chains below all came from one sample that was sequenced in a study of T-cell reconstitution after alpha-beta-depleted transplantation in children. Unique molecular identifiers were incorporated during preparation of the TCRbeta library. From the PCR reads, TCRdb called clonotypes with MiXCR, one entry per CDR3 protein. The sample has around 500,000 distinct CDR3 sequences; around 12% are singletons. Sample: PBMCs from the stem cell graft donor, taken from the stem cell graft. All receptors derive from a human donor who donated a stem cell graft to a child with combined immunodeficiency.

The chain couples TRBV20-1 to TRBJ2-1; D not resolved. The CDR3 is 13 residues long. Trimming stripped 5 bases from V and 4 bases from J, with 12 bases between. Germline CDR1 reads DFQATT; CDR2 reads SNEGSKA (reference sequence). CDR3 in DNA: TGCAGTGCTGACAACGGGCTATACAATGAGCAGTTCTTC. The encoded protein is CSADNGLYNEQFF.

Ten or more counts support this clonotype. The chain uses TRBV28 and TRBJ2-3; maybe TRBD1 (8 bases). The CDR3 is made up of 14 amino acids. Trimming shortened V by 6 bases and J by 4 bases, and 14 bases separated the two germline ends. Germline V lookup: CDR1 MDHEN, CDR2 SYDVKM. The CDR3 sequence is CASSTGGAPDTQYF. The CDR3 bases are TGTGCCAGCAGCACAGGGGGGGCCCCAGATACGCAGTATTTT.

The table lists this clonotype with a few counts. This sequence joins TRBV9 and TRBJ1-1; D not certain. V lost 4 bases, J lost 0 bases, and 16 bases lay in between. The germline V gene has CDR1 SGDLS and CDR2 YYNGEE. This CDR3 is built from 16 residues. CDR3: CASSSSARVLNTEAFF. The DNA of the CDR3 is TGTGCCAGCAGCTCCTCGGCACGGGTTTTGAACACTGAAGCTTTCTTT.

The chain combines TRBV10-3 with TRBJ2-2; maybe TRBD2 (6 bases). The CDR3 has 14 residues. CDR1 ENHRY and CDR2 SYGVKD come from the germline V gene. Deletions cut 7 bases from V and 1 base from J, with 10 bases between. In DNA, the CDR3 is TGTGCCATCAAGGAGGGTCAGAACACCGGGGAGCTGTTTTTT. Amino acid sequence: CAIKEGQNTGELFF.

This clonotype was counted many times. This sequence joins TRBV7-9 and TRBJ2-7; no clear D. The CDR3 spans 15 residues. CDR1 SEHNR and CDR2 FQNEAQ come from the germline V gene (reference sequence). Between the trimmed V and J ends, which lost 6 bases and 1 base, there was a span of 16 bases. CDR3 coding DNA: TGTGCCAGCAGGCCTGGGCGAGCAAGTTCCTACGAGCAGTACTTC. Encoded protein: CASRPGRASSYEQYF.

This clonotype was counted ten times or more. The chain has TRBV20-1 and TRBJ2-7, with 10 nucleotides matching TRBD2. The ends lost 6 bases at V and 7 bases at J; junction bases unmatched: 12. The CDR3 has 14 residues. Germline V lookup: CDR1 DFQATT, CDR2 SNEGSKA (reference sequence). CDR3 sequence reads: CSAQLLAGWDEQYF. As DNA, the CDR3 is TGCAGTGCCCAGTTACTAGCGGGGTGGGATGAGCAGTACTTC.

This clonotype has a count of ten or more. The rearrangement uses TRBV12-3 or TRBV12-4 and TRBJ2-3; no definite D call. There are 14 residues in the CDR3. The V end was cut by 5 bases, the J end by 1 base, with 10 bases between. This CDR3 reads CASSPTGGTDTQYF. The CDR3 region has the DNA TGTGCCAGCAGTCCTACTGGAGGCACAGATACGCAGTATTTT.

The sample holds a few counts of this clonotype. The chain recombines TRBV11-2 with TRBJ2-2, with TRBD2 matching over 7 bases. CDR1 and CDR2 from the germline V gene are SGHAT and FQNNGV. The CDR3 length is 13 residues. The J segment lost 1 base and the V segment lost 11 bases, leaving 4 bases of the junction unmatched. The CDR3 protein is CASSGENTGELFF. The CDR3 DNA sequence: TGTGCCTCTAGCGGAGAGAACACCGGGGAGCTGTTTTTT.

This chain uses TRBV7-2 with TRBJ2-3, with D unclear. This CDR3 is 14 amino acids long. Trimming removed 3 bases at V and 0 bases at J, with 7 bases between. Germline V gene sequence: CDR1 SGHTA, CDR2 FQGNSA. The CDR3 DNA is TGTGCCAGCAGCTTCGCCCAGAGCACAGATACGCAGTATTTT. Its protein is CASSFAQSTDTQYF.